The 24 T cell receptor beta chains reported below all come from one sample, sequenced in a study of T cell repertoires in cytomegalovirus infection. MiXCR, applied by TCRdb to the reads, yields one record per CDR3 protein. The sample lists 350,000 to 500,000 distinct CDR3 sequences; under 40% were seen once. The sample consisted of PBMCs. These receptors originate from a human donor in good health (CMV status not recorded). Some clones in this sample may be carry-over from other donors' samples.

This clonotype showed up just a few times. The CDR3 here is CASRDTRNTEAFF. The DNA for the CDR3 is TGTGCCAGCAGGGATACAAGGAACACTGAAGCTTTCTTT. The rearrangement uses TRBV2 and TRBJ1-1; D not certain. This CDR3 comprises 13 residues. Trimming cost V 6 bases and J 1 base, with 9 bases left between them. Germline V lookup: CDR1 SNHLY, CDR2 FYNNEI. The full variable domain, rest sourced from reference TRBV2 and TRBJ1-1, is EPEVTQTPSHQVTQMGQEVILRCVPISNHLYFYWYRQILGQKVEFLVSFYNNEISEKSEIFDDQFSVERPDGSNFTLKIRSTKLEDSAMYFCASRDTRNTEAFFGQGTRLTVV.

This clonotype has a handful of counts. CDR3 region: CSARSGKGAGYTF. The CDR3 bases are TGCAGTGCTAGATCAGGAAAAGGTGCTGGCTACACCTTC. V is TRBV20-1 and J is TRBJ1-2; D unresolved. CDR3 length: 13 residues. V lost 2 bases and J lost 7, with 14 bases in between. Germline CDR1 and CDR2: DFQATT and SNEGSKA (reference sequence).

The CDR3 is CASSIWGPASNQPQHF. Written as DNA, the CDR3 is TGTGCCAGTAGTATTTGGGGTCCCGCTAGCAATCAGCCCCAGCATTTT. The rearrangement links TRBV19 to TRBJ1-5; D remains unclear. CDR1 and CDR2 from the germline V gene are LNHDA and SQIVND (reference sequence). V was trimmed by 3 bases and J by 0 bases, leaving 12 bases between them. This CDR3 region has 16 residues.

This clonotype came up many times. V and J are TRBV11-2 and TRBJ2-7; 8 bases map to TRBD1. The trim removed 3 bases at V and 2 bases at J, leaving 3 bases unmatched. The length of the CDR3 is 14 residues. Germline CDR1 and CDR2: SGHAT and FQNNGV. DNA for the CDR3: TGTGCCAGCAGCTTCGGACAGGGTACCTACGAGCAGTACTTC. It codes for CASSFGQGTYEQYF.

The table lists this clonotype with a count of one. At one of its ends the junction is not consistent with the germline gene, which may arise from a read error. V gene TRBV7-2 combines with J gene TRBJ1-1; 7 bases are shared with TRBD1. This CDR3 has 12 amino acids. The germline CDR1 and CDR2 sequences are SGHTA and FQGNSA. In nucleotides, the CDR3 is TGTGCCAGCAGCTCCCAGGGGGGTGAAGCTATCTTT. Translation: CASSSQGGEAIF.

In the case of this clonotype: This clone may be a read error of a much larger clone one base away. The chain employs TRBV25-1 and TRBJ2-7, with D unresolved. Germline loops: CDR1 MGHDK, CDR2 SYGVNS. The CDR3 is 16 residues long. Trimming took off 6 bases at V and 0 bases at J, with 18 bases between the two ends. The CDR3 loop is CASSTIVGQSSYEQYF. The CDR3 DNA reads as TGTGCCAGCAGCACAATCGTCGGTCAAAGCTCCTACGAGCAGTACTTC.

This clonotype was detected only a few times. This chain uses TRBV19 with TRBJ2-1, with 7 nucleotides matching TRBD2. The CDR3 sequence is 15 residues long. Germline CDR1 reads LNHDA; CDR2 reads SQIVND (reference sequence). V lost 4 bases to trimming and J lost 1 base; unmatched junction nucleotides: 4. The CDR3 here is CASSTPGLSYNEQFF. CDR3 bases: TGTGCCAGTAGTACACCGGGACTATCCTACAATGAGCAGTTCTTC. Looking up the rest from reference TRBV19 and TRBJ2-1 gives the full variable domain: DGGITQSPKYLFRKEGQNVTLSCEQNLNHDAMYWYRQDPGQGLRLIYYSQIVNDFQKGDIAEGYSVSREKKESFPLTVTSAQKNPTAFYLCASSTPGLSYNEQFFGPGTRLTVL.

This clonotype was picked up a small number of times. This chain joins TRBV19 and TRBJ1-2, with 9 nucleotides matching TRBD1. The germline gives CDR1 LNHDA, CDR2 SQIVND (reference sequence). J was trimmed by 2 bases and V by 4 bases; bases with no gene match: 8. This CDR3 spans 16 amino acids. CDR3 DNA: TGTGCCAGTAGTAGGGGATCCGGGACAGGGAACTATGGCTACACCTTC. Translation gives CASSRGSGTGNYGYTF.

The chain couples TRBV14 to TRBJ2-7; no firm D call. The CDR3 sequence is 13 residues long. V lost 1 base, J lost 4 bases, and 8 bases lay in between. Germline V gives CDR1 SGHDN, CDR2 FVKESK. The CDR3 loop is CASSQGPTYEQYF. The CDR3 DNA sequence: TGTGCCAGCAGCCAAGGTCCGACGTACGAGCAGTACTTC.

This clonotype showed up many times. The V gene is TRBV12-3 or TRBV12-4, the J gene TRBJ1-1, with D tentatively TRBD1 (6 bases). Trimming removed 7 bases from V and 0 bases from J, with 21 bases in between. The CDR3 consists of 17 residues. The CDR3 DNA reads TGTGCCAGCACCCAAGGGGGGTTCCTCCGATTGAACACTGAAGCTTTCTTT. Amino acids: CASTQGGFLRLNTEAFF.

This clonotype has a count of ten or more. This chain uses TRBV7-2 with TRBJ2-7; 13 bases line up with TRBD2. This CDR3 has 19 residues. CDR1 SGHTA and CDR2 FQGNSA come from the germline V gene. V gave up 2 bases and J gave up 0 bases; unmatched junction bases: 10. CDR3 region: CASSLRRTSGGGNSYEQYF. As DNA, the CDR3 is TGTGCCAGCAGCTTAAGAAGAACTAGCGGGGGGGGAAACTCCTACGAGCAGTACTTC. The variable domain in full, with the rest retrieved from reference TRBV7-2 and TRBJ2-7, is GAGVSQSPSNKVTEKGKDVELRCDPISGHTALYWYRQSLGQGLEFLIYFQGNSAPDKSGLPSDRFSAERTGGSVSTLTIQRTQQEDSAVYLCASSLRRTSGGGNSYEQYFGPGTRLTVT.

This clonotype was recorded only once. The chain is built from TRBV7-2 and TRBJ1-4; D is undetermined. CDR3 length: 13 amino acids. Trimming took 5 bases from V and 8 from J, leaving 12 bases between them. Germline CDR1 and CDR2: SGHTA and FQGNSA. CDR3 DNA: TGTGCCAGCAGCCAACGAGAGGAGGAAAAACTGTTTTTT. It encodes CASSQREEEKLFF.

This clonotype was observed many times. The V call is TRBV7-6, the J call TRBJ2-1; TRBD2 agrees at 7 bases. V dropped 1 base and J dropped 0; count of bases not matched to a gene: 6. The CDR3 is 17 amino acids. Germline V gene sequence: CDR1 SGHVS, CDR2 FNYEAQ. For the CDR3, the DNA is TGTGCCAGCAGCTTAGTAACGCGGGGGAACTCCTACAATGAGCAGTTCTTC. Its protein is CASSLVTRGNSYNEQFF.

The J gene is TRBJ1-2, the V gene TRBV9; D is perhaps TRBD1 (5 bases). With 4 bases removed from V and 3 bases from J, the gap between germline ends came to 19 bases. Germline V gives CDR1 SGDLS, CDR2 YYNGEE. The CDR3 is 16 residues long. This chain's CDR3 is CASSHPAGSYDYGYTF. CDR3 in DNA: TGTGCCAGCAGCCACCCAGCAGGGTCCTATGACTATGGCTACACCTTC. The complete variable domain, with remaining parts taken from reference TRBV9 and TRBJ1-2, reads DSGVTQTPKHLITATGQRVTLRCSPRSGDLSVYWYQQSLDQGLQFLIQYYNGEERAKGNILERFSAQQFPDLHSELNLSSLELGDSALYFCASSHPAGSYDYGYTFGSGTRLTVV.

Turning to this clonotype: One end of the junction is discordant with germline, which a read error may explain. The CDR3 DNA reads as TGTGCCAGCAGCTTAGCGCATTTAGGGGGGGGGCCGGGCACAGATACGCAGTGTTTT. Encoded protein: CASSLAHLGGGPGTDTQCF. The V and J genes are TRBV7-2 and TRBJ2-3; TRBD2 might be the D (7 bases). The CDR3 has 19 residues. CDR1 SGHTA and CDR2 FQGNSA come from the germline V gene.

CDR3 sequence reads: CATSRPGQGKAEAFF. The CDR3 coding sequence is TGTGCCACCAGCAGACCAGGACAGGGGAAAGCTGAAGCTTTCTTT. The chain links TRBV15 to TRBJ1-1; 9 nucleotides line up with TRBD1. The length of the CDR3 is 15 residues. V gave up 2 bases and J gave up 6 bases; unmatched junction bases: 7. CDR1 is LNHNV, CDR2 YYDKDF, per germline (reference sequence).

This clonotype was detected only a few times. The rearrangement joins TRBV6-6 to TRBJ2-5, with D possibly being TRBD2 (6 bases). The germline V and J ends were trimmed by 7 bases and 7 bases, with 16 bases remaining between them. Germline V CDR1 and CDR2: MNHNY, SVGAGI (reference sequence). The CDR3 sequence is 13 residues long. The CDR3 DNA sequence: TGTGCCAGCACCTCAGAGGGACTGCGGACCCAGTACTTC. Amino acids: CASTSEGLRTQYF.

The chain recombines TRBV4-1 with TRBJ2-2, with D possibly called TRBD1 or TRBD2 (6 bases each). This CDR3 is 16 amino acids long. Trimming removed 4 bases at V and 1 base at J, with 13 bases between. The V gene's germline CDR1 is MGHRA and CDR2 YSYEKL. The CDR3 spells CASSRRGNWNTGELFF. Here the CDR3 DNA reads TGCGCCAGCAGCCGGAGGGGGAATTGGAACACCGGGGAGCTGTTTTTT.

This clonotype showed up just a few times. The chain joins TRBV19 to TRBJ1-5; D perhaps matches TRBD1 (5 bases). CDR1 is LNHDA and CDR2 is SQIVND in the germline V gene (reference sequence). The CDR3 runs 17 residues. Trimming left V 4 bases short and J 0 bases short, with 16 bases between. CDR3 bases: TGTGCCAGTAGTAGCCGGACACCCACTTATAGCAATCAGCCCCAGCATTTT. Amino acid sequence: CASSSRTPTYSNQPQHF.

The V gene is TRBV2, the J gene TRBJ2-1; D may be TRBD1 (6 bases). CDR1 SNHLY and CDR2 FYNNEI come from the germline V gene. The germline V and J ends were trimmed by 2 bases and 4 bases, with 12 bases remaining between them. This CDR3 is 15 amino acids long. CDR3 sequence reads: CASSESGGEYNEQFF. The CDR3 DNA reads TGTGCCAGCAGTGAATCTGGGGGCGAGTACAATGAGCAGTTCTTC. The entire variable domain, with the rest obtained from reference TRBV2 and TRBJ2-1, is as follows: EPEVTQTPSHQVTQMGQEVILRCVPISNHLYFYWYRQILGQKVEFLVSFYNNEISEKSEIFDDQFSVERPDGSNFTLKIRSTKLEDSAMYFCASSESGGEYNEQFFGPGTRLTVL.

In its sample, this clonotype was seen a few times. The V gene is TRBV15, the J gene TRBJ1-2, with D maybe TRBD1 (6 bases). Germline V lookup: CDR1 LNHNV, CDR2 YYDKDF (reference sequence). Trimming shortened V by 3 bases and J by 6 bases, and 17 bases separated the two germline ends. The CDR3 loop spans 15 amino acids. CDR3 protein: CATSSDRLGDHGYTF. The CDR3 DNA follows: TGTGCCACCAGCAGCGACAGGCTGGGGGACCATGGCTACACCTTC.

The sample holds many counts of this clonotype. The chain carries TRBV7-2 and TRBJ1-2; 7 nucleotides agree with TRBD1. CDR1 and CDR2 from the germline V gene are SGHTA and FQGNSA. The CDR3 totals 15 residues. V gave up 2 bases and J gave up 6 bases; unmatched junction bases: 9. The CDR3 DNA reads TGTGCCAGCAGCTTAAGGGGGCGCGGGGGGCATGGCTACACCTTC. Translation gives CASSLRGRGGHGYTF.

A remark on this clonotype: This could be a read error, since a much larger clone is one nucleotide away. Because it lacks the conserved phenylalanine or tryptophan at the end, this CDR3 is likely a read error. The chain joins TRBV7-2 to TRBJ2-1, with 8 bases identical to TRBD2. Trimming took 6 bases from V and 7 from J; bases not matched to a gene: 8. From germline, CDR1 is SGHTA and CDR2 FQGNSA. The CDR3 is 14 residues long. In DNA, the CDR3 is TGTGCCAGCAGGTTCGGGGGGGGGAGGAATGAGCAGTTCTCC. Its protein product is CASRFGGGRNEQFS.

With regard to this clonotype: A much more abundant neighbour one base away suggests this may be a read error. This rearrangement joins TRBV7-2 to TRBJ2-5, with a weak D call TRBD1 (5 bases). Germline V gene sequence: CDR1 SGHTA, CDR2 FQGNSA. The CDR3 totals 14 residues. CDR3 loop: CASTLGHSSETQYF. The CDR3 DNA reads as TGTGCCAGCACCTTAGGACACTCGTCGGAGACCCAGTACTTC.